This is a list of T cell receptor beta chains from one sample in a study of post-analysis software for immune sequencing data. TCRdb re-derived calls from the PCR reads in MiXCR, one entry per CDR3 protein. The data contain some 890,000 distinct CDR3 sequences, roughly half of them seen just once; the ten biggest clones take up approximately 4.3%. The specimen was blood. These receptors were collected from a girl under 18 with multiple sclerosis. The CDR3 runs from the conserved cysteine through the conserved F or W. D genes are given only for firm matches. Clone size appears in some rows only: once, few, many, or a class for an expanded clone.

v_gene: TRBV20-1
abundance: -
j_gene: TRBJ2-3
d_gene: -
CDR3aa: CSAGEVASTDTQYF
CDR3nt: TGCAGTGCTGGCGAGGTAGCCAGCACAGATACGCAGTATTTT

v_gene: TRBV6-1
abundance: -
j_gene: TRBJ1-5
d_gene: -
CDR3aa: CASNSRGDNQPQHF
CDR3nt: TGTGCCAGCAATTCCCGGGGGGACAATCAGCCCCAGCATTTT

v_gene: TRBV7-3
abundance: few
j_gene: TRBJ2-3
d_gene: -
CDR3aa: CASSSEGTQYF
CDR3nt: TGTGCCAGCAGCTCAGAGGGTACGCAGTATTTT

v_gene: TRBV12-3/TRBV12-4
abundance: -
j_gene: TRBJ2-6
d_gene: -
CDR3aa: CASSFGTTGANVLTF
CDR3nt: TGTGCCAGCAGTTTTGGGACGACTGGGGCCAACGTCCTGACTTTC

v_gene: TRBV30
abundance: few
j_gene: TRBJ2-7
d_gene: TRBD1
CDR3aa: CAWTPTGGPYEQYF
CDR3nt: TGTGCCTGGACCCCCACAGGGGGCCCCTACGAGCAGTACTTC

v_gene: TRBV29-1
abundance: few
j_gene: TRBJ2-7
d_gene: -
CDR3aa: CSVDFQDEQYF
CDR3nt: TGCAGCGTTGATTTCCAGGACGAGCAGTACTTC

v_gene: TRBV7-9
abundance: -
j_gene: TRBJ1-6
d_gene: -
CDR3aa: CASSSINSPLHF
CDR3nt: TGTGCCAGCAGCTCCATTAATTCACCCCTCCACTTT

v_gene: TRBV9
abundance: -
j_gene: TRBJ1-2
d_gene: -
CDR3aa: CASSPYFREVHGYTF
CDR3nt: TGTGCCAGCAGCCCGTATTTCAGGGAAGTCCATGGCTACACCTTC

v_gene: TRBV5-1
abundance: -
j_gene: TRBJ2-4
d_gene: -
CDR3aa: CASSLEWAATKNIQYF
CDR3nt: TGCGCCAGCAGCTTGGAATGGGCCGCAACCAAAAACATTCAGTACTTC

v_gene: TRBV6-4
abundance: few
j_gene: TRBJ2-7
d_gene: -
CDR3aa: CASSDPLLEGTYEQYF
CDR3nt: TGTGCCAGCAGTGATCCCCTCCTGGAGGGGACGTACGAGCAGTACTTC

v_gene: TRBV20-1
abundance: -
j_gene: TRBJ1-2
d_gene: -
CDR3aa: CSARSAWRPGLQNYGYTF
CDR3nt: TGCAGTGCTAGATCGGCGTGGCGCCCAGGTCTGCAAAACTATGGCTACACCTTC

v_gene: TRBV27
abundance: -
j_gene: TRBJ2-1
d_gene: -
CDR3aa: CASSLTSGGYSEQFF
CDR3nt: TGTGCCAGCAGTTTAACCAGCGGAGGTTACAGTGAGCAGTTCTTC

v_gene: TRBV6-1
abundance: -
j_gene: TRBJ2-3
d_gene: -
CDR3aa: CASSTMPGGGFVTDTQYF
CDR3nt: TGTGCCAGCAGCACAATGCCCGGGGGTGGGTTTGTCACAGATACGCAGTATTTT

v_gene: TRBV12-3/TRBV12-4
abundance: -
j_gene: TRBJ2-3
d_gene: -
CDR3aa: CVSSSEIGGADTQYF
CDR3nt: TGTGTCAGCAGTTCTGAGATCGGGGGCGCAGATACGCAGTATTTT

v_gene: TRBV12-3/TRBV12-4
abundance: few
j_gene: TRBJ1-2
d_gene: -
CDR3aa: CASSLTGRREGYTF
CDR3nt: TGTGCCAGCAGCCTGACAGGACGCAGAGAGGGCTACACCTTC

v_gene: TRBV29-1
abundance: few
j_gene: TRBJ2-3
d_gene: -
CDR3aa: CSVSGTTDTQYF
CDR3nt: TGCAGCGTTTCCGGGACAACAGATACGCAGTATTTT

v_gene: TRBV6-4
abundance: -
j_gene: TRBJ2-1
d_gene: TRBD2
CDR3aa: CASSGGGTSGSDEQFF
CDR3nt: TGTGCCAGCAGTGGTGGGGGGACTAGCGGGAGCGATGAGCAGTTCTTC

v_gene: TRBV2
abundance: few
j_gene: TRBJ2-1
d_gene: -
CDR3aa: CASSDKGLAYNEQFF
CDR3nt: TGTGCCAGCAGTGACAAGGGTTTGGCCTACAATGAGCAGTTCTTC

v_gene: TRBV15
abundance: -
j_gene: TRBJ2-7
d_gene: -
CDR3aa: CATSRAPLDRINYEQYF
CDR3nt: TGTGCCACCAGCAGAGCCCCCCTAGACAGGATAAACTACGAGCAGTACTTC

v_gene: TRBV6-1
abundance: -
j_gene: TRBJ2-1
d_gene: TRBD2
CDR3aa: CASSPVTGTSGFKSSYNEQFF
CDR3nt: TGTGCCAGCAGCCCCGTAACCGGGACTAGCGGATTCAAGAGCTCCTACAATGAGCAGTTCTTC

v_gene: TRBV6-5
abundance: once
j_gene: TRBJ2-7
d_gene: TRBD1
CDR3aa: CASSYSGQPNVEQYF
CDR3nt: TGTGCCAGCAGTTACTCGGGACAGCCGAACGTCGAGCAGTACTTC

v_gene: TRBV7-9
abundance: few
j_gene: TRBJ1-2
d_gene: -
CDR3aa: CASSLGTLANYGCTF
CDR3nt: TGTGCCAGCAGCTTAGGCACACTCGCTAACTATGGCTGCACCTTC

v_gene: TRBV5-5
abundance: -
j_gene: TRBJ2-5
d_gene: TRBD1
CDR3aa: CASRFSRGQGEETQYF
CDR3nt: TGTGCCAGCAGGTTTAGCCGAGGACAGGGGGAAGAGACCCAGTACTTC

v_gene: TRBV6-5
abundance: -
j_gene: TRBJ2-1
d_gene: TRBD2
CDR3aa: CASRKLAGGYNEQFF
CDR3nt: TGTGCCAGCAGGAAGCTAGCGGGAGGTTACAATGAGCAGTTCTTC

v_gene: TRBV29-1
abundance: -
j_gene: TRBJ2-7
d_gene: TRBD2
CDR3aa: CSASGLAGTHYYEQYF
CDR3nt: TGCAGCGCCTCGGGACTAGCGGGGACCCACTACTACGAGCAGTACTTC

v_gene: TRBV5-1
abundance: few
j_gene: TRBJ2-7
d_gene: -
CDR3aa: CASSLREPLHYEQYF
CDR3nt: TGCGCCAGCAGCTTACGGGAGCCCCTCCATTACGAGCAGTACTTC

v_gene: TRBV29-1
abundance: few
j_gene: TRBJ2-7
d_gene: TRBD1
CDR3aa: CSVELPDRAPYEQYF
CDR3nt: TGCAGCGTTGAATTACCCGACAGGGCACCCTACGAGCAGTACTTC

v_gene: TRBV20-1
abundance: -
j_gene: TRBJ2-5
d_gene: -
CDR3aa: CSLRVAETQYF
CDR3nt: TGCTCTTTAAGAGTAGCAGAGACCCAGTACTTC

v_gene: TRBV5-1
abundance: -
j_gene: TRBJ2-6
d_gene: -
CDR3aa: CASSPDIIRSGANVLTF
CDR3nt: TGCGCCAGCAGCCCGGACATCATCCGCTCTGGGGCCAACGTCCTGACTTTC

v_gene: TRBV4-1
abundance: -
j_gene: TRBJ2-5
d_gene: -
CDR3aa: CASSQDFWQARGQYF
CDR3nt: TGCGCCAGCAGCCAAGATTTTTGGCAGGCGAGAGGCCAGTACTTC

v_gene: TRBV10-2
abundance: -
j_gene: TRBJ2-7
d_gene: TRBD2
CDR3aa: CASSESLAGADEQYF
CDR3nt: TGCGCCAGCAGTGAGTCACTAGCGGGAGCAGATGAGCAGTACTTC

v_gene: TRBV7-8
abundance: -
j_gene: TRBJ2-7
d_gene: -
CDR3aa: CASSPGGSRGAWQYF
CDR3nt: TGTGCCAGCAGCCCTGGGGGATCGAGGGGTGCCTGGCAGTACTTC

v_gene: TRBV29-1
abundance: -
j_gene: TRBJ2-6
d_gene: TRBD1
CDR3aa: CSVRDRGHGANVLTF
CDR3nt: TGCAGCGTCCGGGACAGGGGGCACGGGGCCAACGTCCTGACTTTC

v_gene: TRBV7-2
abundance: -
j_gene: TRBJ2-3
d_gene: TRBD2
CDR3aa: CASSLVSGGGSGDTQYF
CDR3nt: TGTGCCAGCAGCTTAGTTAGCGGGGGGGGATCGGGAGATACGCAGTATTTT

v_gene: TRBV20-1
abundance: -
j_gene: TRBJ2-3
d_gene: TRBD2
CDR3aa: CSARDLPGTSSLTTDTQYF
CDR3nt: TGCAGTGCTAGAGACCTCCCCGGGACTAGCTCCCTGACCACAGATACGCAGTATTTT

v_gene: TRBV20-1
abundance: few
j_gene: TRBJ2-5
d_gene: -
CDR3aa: CSAMDLQETQYF
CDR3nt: TGCAGTGCCATGGACCTCCAGGAGACCCAGTACTTC

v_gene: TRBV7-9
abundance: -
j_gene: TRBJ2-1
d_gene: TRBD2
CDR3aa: CASSLGIWGGDYNEQFF
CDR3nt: TGTGCCAGCAGCTTAGGGATTTGGGGGGGAGATTACAATGAGCAGTTCTTC

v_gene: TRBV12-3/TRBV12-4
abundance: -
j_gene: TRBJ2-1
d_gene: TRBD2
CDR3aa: CASSFLPGLASNEQFF
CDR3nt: TGTGCCAGCAGTTTTCTACCGGGACTAGCATCGAATGAGCAGTTCTTC

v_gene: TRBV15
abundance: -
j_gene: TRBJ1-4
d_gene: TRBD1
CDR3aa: CATSRGTGGPNEKLFF
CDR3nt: TGTGCCACCAGCCGAGGCACAGGGGGCCCTAATGAAAAACTGTTTTTT

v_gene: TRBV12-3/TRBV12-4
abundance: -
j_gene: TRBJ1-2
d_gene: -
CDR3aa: CASSLGQIILGVPYGYTF
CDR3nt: TGTGCCAGCAGTTTAGGCCAGATTATACTAGGGGTTCCTTATGGCTACACCTTC

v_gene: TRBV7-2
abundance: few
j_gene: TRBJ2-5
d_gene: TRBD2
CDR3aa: CASSSGVLGETQYF
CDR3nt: TGTGCCAGCAGTAGCGGGGTCCTCGGTGAGACCCAGTACTTC

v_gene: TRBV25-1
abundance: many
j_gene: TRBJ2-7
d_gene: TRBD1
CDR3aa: CASSGQGLYEQYF
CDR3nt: TGTGCCAGCTCGGGACAGGGGCTGTACGAGCAGTACTTC

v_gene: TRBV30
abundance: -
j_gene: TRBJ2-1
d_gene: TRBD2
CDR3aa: CAWSAPWTSGTQEQFF
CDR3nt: TGTGCCTGGAGTGCCCCCTGGACTAGCGGCACACAAGAGCAGTTCTTC

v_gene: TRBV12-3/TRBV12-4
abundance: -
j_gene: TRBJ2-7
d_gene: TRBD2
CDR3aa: CASSRSGRERYF
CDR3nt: TGTGCCAGCAGTCGTTCAGGGAGGGAGCGGTACTTC

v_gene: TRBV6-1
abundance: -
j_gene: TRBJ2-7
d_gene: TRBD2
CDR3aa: CASSEKGLAGAEQYF
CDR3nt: TGTGCCAGCAGTGAAAAGGGACTAGCGGGCGCCGAGCAGTACTTC

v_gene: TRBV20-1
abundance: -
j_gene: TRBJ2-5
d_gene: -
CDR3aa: CSARDFRDYQETQYF
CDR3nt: TGCAGTGCTAGAGATTTTAGGGACTACCAAGAGACCCAGTACTTC

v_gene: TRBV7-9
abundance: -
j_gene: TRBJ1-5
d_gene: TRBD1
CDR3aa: CASSPPGQGQPQHF
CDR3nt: TGTGCCAGCAGCCCTCCGGGACAGGGGCAGCCCCAGCATTTT

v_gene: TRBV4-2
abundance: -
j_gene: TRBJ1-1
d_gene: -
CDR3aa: CASSVGPEVAEAFF
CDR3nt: TGTGCCAGCAGCGTGGGCCCCGAGGTCGCTGAAGCTTTCTTT

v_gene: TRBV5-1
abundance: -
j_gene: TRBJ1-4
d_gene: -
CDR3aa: CASRLLGGDEKLFF
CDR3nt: TGCGCCAGCAGACTACTCGGGGGAGATGAAAAACTGTTTTTT

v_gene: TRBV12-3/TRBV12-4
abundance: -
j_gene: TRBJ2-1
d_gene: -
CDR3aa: CASSLIPSSYNEQFF
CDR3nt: TGTGCCAGCAGTTTAATACCAAGCTCCTACAATGAGCAGTTCTTC

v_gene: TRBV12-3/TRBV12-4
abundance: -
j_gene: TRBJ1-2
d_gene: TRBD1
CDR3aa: CASRRQGASSNYGYTF
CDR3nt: TGTGCCAGCAGAAGACAGGGGGCAAGTTCTAACTATGGCTACACCTTC